The following is a T cell receptor beta chain sequence with its context. The ends were cut back, 5 bases at V and 0 bases at J, with 14 bases in the middle. Germline CDR1 SGHAT, CDR2 FQNNGV. The CDR3 is 15 amino acids. Method: immunoSEQ multiplex PCR; TCRdb's copy keeps in-frame clones and lacks some. The repertoire includes about 33,000 clones, around 96% of them detected once, and 0.15% to 0.2% sits in the top ten. This entry is derived from a study of circulating and synovial CD4+ cells in juvenile arthritis. This chain joins TRBV11-2 and TRBJ2-7; tentatively, D is TRBD1 (6 bases). This TCR derives from a human donor with juvenile idiopathic arthritis. Sequenced: CD4+ T cells from blood. The CDR3: CASSVDRLSSYEQYF. CDR3 nucleotide sequence: TGTGCCAGCAGCGTTGACAGGTTAAGCTCCTACGAGCAGTACTTC.